This TCR beta chain was sequenced for a study of cytomegalovirus exposure and HLA in healthy donors. Amplification used 60 Vbeta primers and 13 Jbeta primers. Profiled with immunoSEQ multiplex PCR; TCRdb holds only in-frame clones, not every one. The sample contains 210,000 or so clones, around 85% of which appear only once. The study's findings and limits: More clonal expansion characterized HLA-associated TCR beta chains than equally common others in a later analysis. It has been reported that TCR beta sequences accurately predicted the HLA-A and HLA-B alleles of most subjects.

This CDR3 spans 16 amino acids. CDR1 LNHDA and CDR2 SQIVND come from the germline V gene (reference sequence). After removal of 5 bases from V and 1 base from J, the junction contained 8 bases not matched to a gene. It was healthy bone marrow donors who served as donors. Note on this clone: The antigen remains undetermined.

V and J are TRBV19 and TRBJ1-5; TRBD1 aligns across 7 bases. This sequence originates from a girl aged 2 to 9 in good health and CMV-seronegative. Sample: PBMCs. The DNA for the CDR3 is TGTGCCAGTAGTCTACCCACAGGGGCCAGCAATCAGCCCCAGCATTTT. Encoded protein: CASSLPTGASNQPQHF.